The present T cell receptor beta chain was sequenced within a study of early T cells in non-severe SARS-CoV-2 infection. About the research overall: With bulk RNA from unsorted whole blood as input, sequencing yielded unpaired chains.

This clonotype was counted ten times or more. The library protocol tagged individual cDNA molecules with unique molecular identifiers. TCRdb fed the 5' RACE reads into MiXCR, producing one record per CDR3 protein. The repertoire consists of approximately 40,000 distinct CDR3 sequences, with roughly 6.1% occurring once and the leading ten covering about a fifth. Sequencing was performed on whole blood, taken at baseline. This TCR derives from an adult who was a healthcare worker with PCR-confirmed SARS-CoV-2 infection or an uninfected control (not recorded which).

The DNA for the CDR3 is TGCAGCGTTGAGGCGAACACTGAAGCTTTCTTT. It is translated as CSVEANTEAFF. This rearrangement joins TRBV29-1 to TRBJ1-1; no reliable D call. CDR1 and CDR2 from the germline V gene are SQVTM and ANQGSEA. V lost 3 bases and J lost 1, with 3 bases in between. The CDR3 is 11 residues long.